A single T cell receptor (beta chain) is shown here with its context. Its antigen is undetermined. The CDR3 end falls 3 residues outside the read, so it is completed with the germline J gene. There are 13 residues in the CDR3. CDR1 and CDR2 (germline): LNHDA, SQIVND (reference sequence). Trimming cost V 6 bases and J 7 bases, with 13 bases left between them. Stated treatment: autologous CTL019 cells: CD19 CAR with 4-1BB and CD3 zeta domains. TCR zeta and 4-1BB domains were built into the CD19 CAR. Leukapheresis of peripheral blood supplied the T cells used to manufacture CTL019. Generated by immunoSEQ multiplex PCR, the TCRdb table keeps only in-frame clones and is missing some. The sample data list 25,000 to 30,000 clones. This record comes from a study of TET2 disruption in CD19-targeted CAR T cells.

This sequence originates from a man in his 70s with chronic lymphocytic leukemia. V is TRBV19 and J is TRBJ1-5, with a possible D match to TRBD1 (6 bases). The sample in question was CD8- CAR+ T cells sorted from cultured blood T cells, obtained for CD19 CAR T cell therapy. As to subset: CD8-negative CAR-positive T cells from the infusion product. The DNA read from the CDR3 is TGTGCCAGTAGCAGGGGTTTGGAACAGCCC. This sequence encodes CASSRGLEQP. The complete CDR3 sequence is CASSRGLEQPQHF.